The T cell receptor (beta chain) described here comes from a study of post-analysis software for immune sequencing data. Turning to the study itself: There were relapsing-remitting, secondary progressive and progressive-relapsing multiple sclerosis among the disease courses included.

Unique molecular identifiers had been added to the TCR beta cDNA libraries. TCRdb reanalysed the PCR reads using MiXCR and keeps one entry per CDR3 protein. The data contain 150,000 to 200,000 distinct CDR3 sequences, over 25% of them singletons. A few counts support this clonotype. Its antigen remains unknown. Findings and caveats of the study: Patients showed TRBV5-6, TRBV5-1 and TRBV20-1 among five TRBV segments more frequent than in controls.

The germline V gene has CDR1 SGHVS and CDR2 FQNEAQ. V lost 4 bases and J 3 bases, leaving 12 bases between the germline ends. CDR3 length equals 15 residues. The chain uses TRBV7-8 and TRBJ2-2, with D possibly being TRBD1 or TRBD2 (5 bases each). The TCR originated in a girl between 5 and 17 years old with multiple sclerosis. The sample consisted of blood. The CDR3 here is CASSSLGGYTGELFF. The CDR3 bases are TGTGCCAGCAGCTCCCTTGGGGGATACACCGGGGAGCTGTTTTTT.